This T cell receptor beta chain was retrieved from a study of blood T cell repertoires in COVID-19. At the level of the study: There were acute and convalescent COVID-19 samples, and they came from the United States, Italy and Spain. The analysed material was cDNA or gDNA that came from T cells, B-cell-depleted T cells, or PBMCs.

Original handling: It was from reference gene primer amplification that nucleated cell counts were estimated. TCRdb's copy holds only in-frame clones and misses some; the assay was immunoSEQ multiplex PCR. V and J calls and clone size are as listed in that table; D and trimming were resolved from the DNA. The repertoire holds 380,000 or so clones, approximately 80% seen once, with more than 0.85% in the top ten. Germline V gives CDR1 LNHNV, CDR2 YYDKDF (reference sequence). The CDR3 is 13 amino acids. The trim removed 2 bases at V and 4 bases at J, leaving 1 base unmatched. The J gene is TRBJ1-2, the V gene TRBV15; 7 nucleotides agree with TRBD1. What was sequenced was peripheral blood. The sequence came from a human donor with acute or convalescent COVID-19. The donor label of this sample is uncertain. The CDR3 DNA reads as TGTGCCACCAGCAGAACAGGGGCCTATGGCTACACCTTC. Its translation is CATSRTGAYGYTF.